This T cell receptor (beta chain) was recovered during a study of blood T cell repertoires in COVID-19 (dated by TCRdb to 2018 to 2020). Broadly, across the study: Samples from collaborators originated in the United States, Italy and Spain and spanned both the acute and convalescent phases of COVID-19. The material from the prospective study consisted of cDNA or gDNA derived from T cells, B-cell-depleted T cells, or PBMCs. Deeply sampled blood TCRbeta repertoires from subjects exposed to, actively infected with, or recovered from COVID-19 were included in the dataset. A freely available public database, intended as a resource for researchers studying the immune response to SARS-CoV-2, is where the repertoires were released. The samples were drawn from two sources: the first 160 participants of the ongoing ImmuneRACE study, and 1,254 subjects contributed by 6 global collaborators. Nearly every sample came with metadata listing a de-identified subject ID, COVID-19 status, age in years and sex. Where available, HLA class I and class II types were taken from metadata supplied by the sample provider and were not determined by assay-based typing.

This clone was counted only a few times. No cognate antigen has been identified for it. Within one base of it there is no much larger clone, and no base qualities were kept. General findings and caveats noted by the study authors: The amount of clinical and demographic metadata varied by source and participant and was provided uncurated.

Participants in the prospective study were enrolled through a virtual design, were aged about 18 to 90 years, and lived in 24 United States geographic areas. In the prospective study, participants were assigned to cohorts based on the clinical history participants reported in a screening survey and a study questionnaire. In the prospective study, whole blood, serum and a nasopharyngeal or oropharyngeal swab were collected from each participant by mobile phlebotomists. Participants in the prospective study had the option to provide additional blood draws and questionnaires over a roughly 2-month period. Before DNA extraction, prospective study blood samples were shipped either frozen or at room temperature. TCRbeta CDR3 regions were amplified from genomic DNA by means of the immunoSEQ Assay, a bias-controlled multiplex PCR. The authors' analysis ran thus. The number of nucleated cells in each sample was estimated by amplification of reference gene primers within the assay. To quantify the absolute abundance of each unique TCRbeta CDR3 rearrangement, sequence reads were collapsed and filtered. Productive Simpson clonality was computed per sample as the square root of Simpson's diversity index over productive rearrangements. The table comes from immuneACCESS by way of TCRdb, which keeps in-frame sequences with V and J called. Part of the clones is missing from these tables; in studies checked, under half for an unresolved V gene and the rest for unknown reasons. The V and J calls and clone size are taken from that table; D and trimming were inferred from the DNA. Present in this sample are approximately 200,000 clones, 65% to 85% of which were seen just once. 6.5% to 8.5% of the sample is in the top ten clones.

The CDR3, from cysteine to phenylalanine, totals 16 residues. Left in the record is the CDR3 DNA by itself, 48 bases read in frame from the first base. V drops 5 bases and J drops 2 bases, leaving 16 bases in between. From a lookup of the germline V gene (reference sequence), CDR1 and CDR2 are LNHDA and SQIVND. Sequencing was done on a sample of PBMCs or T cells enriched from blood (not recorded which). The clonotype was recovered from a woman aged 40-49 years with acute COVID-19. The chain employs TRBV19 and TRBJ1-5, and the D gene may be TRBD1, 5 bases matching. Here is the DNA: TGTGCCAGTAGTCCAAGGCGGGGGGGAGGCAATCAGCCCCAGCATTTT. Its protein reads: CASSPRRGGGNQPQHF.